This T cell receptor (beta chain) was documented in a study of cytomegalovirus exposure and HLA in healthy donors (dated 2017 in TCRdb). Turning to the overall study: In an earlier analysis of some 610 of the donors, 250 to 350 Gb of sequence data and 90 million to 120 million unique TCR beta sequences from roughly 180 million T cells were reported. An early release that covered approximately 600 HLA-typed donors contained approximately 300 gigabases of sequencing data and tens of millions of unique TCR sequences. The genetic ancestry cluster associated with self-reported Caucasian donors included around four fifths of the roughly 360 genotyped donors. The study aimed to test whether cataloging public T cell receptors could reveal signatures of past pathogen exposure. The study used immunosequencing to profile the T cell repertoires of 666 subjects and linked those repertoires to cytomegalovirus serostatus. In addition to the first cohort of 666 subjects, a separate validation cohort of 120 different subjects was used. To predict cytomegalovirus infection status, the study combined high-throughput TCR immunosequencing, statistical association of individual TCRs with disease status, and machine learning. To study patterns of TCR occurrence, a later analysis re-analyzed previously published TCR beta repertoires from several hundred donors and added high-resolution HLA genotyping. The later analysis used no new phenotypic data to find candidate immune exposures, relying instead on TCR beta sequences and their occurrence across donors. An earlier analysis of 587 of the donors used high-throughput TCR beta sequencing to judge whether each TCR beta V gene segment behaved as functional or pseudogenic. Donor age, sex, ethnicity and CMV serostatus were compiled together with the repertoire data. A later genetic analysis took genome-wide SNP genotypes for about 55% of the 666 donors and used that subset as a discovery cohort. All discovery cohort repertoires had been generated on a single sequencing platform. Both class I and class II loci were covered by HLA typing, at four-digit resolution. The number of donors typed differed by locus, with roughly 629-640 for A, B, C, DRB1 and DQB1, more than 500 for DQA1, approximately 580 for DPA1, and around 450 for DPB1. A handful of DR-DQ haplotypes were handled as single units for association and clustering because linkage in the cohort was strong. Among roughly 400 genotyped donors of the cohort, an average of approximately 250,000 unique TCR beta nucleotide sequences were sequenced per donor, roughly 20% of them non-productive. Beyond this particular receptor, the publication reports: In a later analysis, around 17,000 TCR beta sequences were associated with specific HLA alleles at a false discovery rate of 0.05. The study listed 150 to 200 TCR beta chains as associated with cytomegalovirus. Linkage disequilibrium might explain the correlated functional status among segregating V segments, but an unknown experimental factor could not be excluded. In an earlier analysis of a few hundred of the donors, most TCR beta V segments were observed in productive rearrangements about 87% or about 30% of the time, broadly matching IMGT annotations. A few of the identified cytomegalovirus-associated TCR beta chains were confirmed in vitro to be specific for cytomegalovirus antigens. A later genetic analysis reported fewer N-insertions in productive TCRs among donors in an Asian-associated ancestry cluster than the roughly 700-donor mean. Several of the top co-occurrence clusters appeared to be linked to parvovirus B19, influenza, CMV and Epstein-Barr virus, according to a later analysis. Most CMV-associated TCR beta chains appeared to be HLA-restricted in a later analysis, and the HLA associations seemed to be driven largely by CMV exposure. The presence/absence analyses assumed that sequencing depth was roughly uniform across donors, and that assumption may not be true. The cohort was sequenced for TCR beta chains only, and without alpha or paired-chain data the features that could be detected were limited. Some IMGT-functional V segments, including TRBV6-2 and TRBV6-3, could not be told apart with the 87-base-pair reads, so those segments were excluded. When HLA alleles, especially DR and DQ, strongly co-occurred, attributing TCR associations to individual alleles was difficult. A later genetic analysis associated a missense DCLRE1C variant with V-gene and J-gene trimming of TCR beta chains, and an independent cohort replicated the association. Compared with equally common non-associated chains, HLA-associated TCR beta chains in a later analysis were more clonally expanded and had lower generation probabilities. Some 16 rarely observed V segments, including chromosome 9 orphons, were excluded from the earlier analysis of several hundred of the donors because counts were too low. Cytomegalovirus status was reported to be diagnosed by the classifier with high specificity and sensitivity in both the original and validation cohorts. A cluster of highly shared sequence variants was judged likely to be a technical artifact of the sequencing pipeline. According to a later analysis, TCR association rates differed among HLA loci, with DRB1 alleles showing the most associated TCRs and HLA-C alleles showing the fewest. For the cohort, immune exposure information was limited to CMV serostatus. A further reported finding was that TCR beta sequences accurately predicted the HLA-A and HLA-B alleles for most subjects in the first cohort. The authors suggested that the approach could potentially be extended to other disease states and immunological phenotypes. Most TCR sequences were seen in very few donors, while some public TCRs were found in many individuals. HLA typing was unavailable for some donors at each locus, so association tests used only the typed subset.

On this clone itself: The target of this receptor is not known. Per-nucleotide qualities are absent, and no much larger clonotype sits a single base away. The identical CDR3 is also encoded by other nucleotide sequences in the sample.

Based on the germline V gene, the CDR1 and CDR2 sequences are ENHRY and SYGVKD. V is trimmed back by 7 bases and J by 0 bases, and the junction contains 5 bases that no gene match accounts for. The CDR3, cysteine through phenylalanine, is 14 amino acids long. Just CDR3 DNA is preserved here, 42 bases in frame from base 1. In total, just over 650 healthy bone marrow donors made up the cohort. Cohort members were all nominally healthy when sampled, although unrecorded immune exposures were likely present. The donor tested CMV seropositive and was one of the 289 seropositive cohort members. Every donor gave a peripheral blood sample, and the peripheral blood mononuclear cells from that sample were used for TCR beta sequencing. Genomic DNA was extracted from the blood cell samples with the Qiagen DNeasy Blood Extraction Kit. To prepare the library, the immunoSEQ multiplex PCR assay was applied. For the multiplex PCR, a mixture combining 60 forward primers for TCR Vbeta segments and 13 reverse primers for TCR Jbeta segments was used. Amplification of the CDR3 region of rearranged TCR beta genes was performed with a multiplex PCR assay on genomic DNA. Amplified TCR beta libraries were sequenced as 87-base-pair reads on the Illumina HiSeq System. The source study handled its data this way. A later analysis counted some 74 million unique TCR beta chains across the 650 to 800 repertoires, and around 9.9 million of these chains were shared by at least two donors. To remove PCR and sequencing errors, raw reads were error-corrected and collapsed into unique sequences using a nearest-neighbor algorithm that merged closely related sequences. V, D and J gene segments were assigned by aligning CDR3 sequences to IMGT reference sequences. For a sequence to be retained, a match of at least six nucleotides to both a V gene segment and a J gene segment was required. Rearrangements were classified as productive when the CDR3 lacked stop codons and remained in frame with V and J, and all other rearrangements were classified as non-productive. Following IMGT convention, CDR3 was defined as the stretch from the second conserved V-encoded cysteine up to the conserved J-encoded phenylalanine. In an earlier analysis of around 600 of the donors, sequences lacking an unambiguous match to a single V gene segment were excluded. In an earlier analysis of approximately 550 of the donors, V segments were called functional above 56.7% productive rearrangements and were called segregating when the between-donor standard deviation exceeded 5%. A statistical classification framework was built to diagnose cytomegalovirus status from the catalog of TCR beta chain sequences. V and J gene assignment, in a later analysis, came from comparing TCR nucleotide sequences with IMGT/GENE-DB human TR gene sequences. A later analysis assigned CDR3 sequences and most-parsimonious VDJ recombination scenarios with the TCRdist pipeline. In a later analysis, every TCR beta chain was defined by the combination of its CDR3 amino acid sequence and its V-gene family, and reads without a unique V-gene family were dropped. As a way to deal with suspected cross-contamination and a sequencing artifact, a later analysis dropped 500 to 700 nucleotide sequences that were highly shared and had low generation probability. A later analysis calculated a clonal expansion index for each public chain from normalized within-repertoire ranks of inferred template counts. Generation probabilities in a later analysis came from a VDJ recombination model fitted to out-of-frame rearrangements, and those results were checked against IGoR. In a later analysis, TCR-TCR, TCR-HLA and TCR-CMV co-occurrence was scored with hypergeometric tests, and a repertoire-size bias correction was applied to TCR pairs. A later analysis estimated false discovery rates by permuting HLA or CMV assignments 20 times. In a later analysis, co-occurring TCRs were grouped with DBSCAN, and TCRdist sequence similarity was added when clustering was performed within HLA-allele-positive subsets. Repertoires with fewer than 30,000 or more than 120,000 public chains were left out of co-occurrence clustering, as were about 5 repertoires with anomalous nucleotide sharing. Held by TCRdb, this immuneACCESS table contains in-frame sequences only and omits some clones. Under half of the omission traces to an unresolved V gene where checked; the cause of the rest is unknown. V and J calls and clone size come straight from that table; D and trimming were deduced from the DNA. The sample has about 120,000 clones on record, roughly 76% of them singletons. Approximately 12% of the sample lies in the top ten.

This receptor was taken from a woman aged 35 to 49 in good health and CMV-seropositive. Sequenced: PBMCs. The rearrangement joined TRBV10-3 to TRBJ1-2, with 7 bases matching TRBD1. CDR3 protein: CAITGTESNYGYTF. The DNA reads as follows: TGTGCCATCACCGGGACAGAGTCTAACTATGGCTACACCTTC.